Below, 21 T cell receptor beta chains from the same sample are listed, as sequenced in a study of shared clonotypes between healthy human individuals. Profiling relied on immunoSEQ multiplex PCR, and the TCRdb table lists in-frame clones only, not all of them. The sample has roughly 2 million clones, approximately 96% seen once; the top ten hold 0.13%. The sample taken for sequencing was naive CD4+ T cells sorted from blood. The subset is: CD45RA+ positively selected. The source is a man aged 18 to 30 in good health.

Comment on this clone: Additional DNA sequences in this sample encode the identical CDR3. The chain combines TRBV5-1 with TRBJ1-5; D call uncertain. Germline V gene sequence: CDR1 SGHRS, CDR2 YFSETQ. V was shortened by 0 bases and J by 0 bases, with 7 bases between the two germline ends. The CDR3 runs to 15 residues. The CDR3 here is CASSLGDNSNQPQHF. Written as DNA, the CDR3 is TGCGCCAGCAGCTTGGGAGATAATAGCAATCAGCCCCAGCATTTT.

The V gene is TRBV11-2, the J gene TRBJ2-1; 9 bases align to TRBD2. Losses at the gene ends were 5 bases for V and 0 bases for J; bases not matched to a gene: 2. The CDR3 is 15 amino acids. Looked up from germline, CDR1 is SGHAT and CDR2 is FQNNGV. For the CDR3, the DNA is TGTGCCAGCAGCCCTAGCGGGACCTCCTACAATGAGCAGTTCTTC. This encodes CASSPSGTSYNEQFF.

With regard to this clone: This sample includes further DNA sequences coding for the same CDR3. In nucleotides, the CDR3 is TGTGCCAGCTCACCGGGGACAGGGACTTACAATGAGCAGTTCTTC. It codes for CASSPGTGTYNEQFF. V usage is TRBV18 and J usage is TRBJ2-1; TRBD1 agrees at 9 bases. The V and J ends lost 3 bases and 4 bases, in that order; junction bases with no gene match: 4. This CDR3 region has 15 residues. Germline V gene lookup returns CDR1 KGHSH and CDR2 LQKENI.

CDR3 nucleotide sequence: TGTGCCAGCAGTTTTGATTTGACAGAGCTGTTCACCGGGGAGCTGTTTTTT. The encoded protein is CASSFDLTELFTGELFF. The chain carries TRBV28 and TRBJ2-2, with D possibly matching TRBD1 (5 bases). Germline V gene sequence: CDR1 MDHEN, CDR2 SYDVKM. V gave up 3 bases and J gave up 4 bases, with 18 bases separating them. The CDR3 totals 17 residues.

This sequence joins TRBV7-2 and TRBJ1-5, with a weak D call TRBD1 (5 bases). Trimming took 5 bases from V and 0 from J, leaving 8 bases between them. Germline-derived CDR1 and CDR2 are SGHTA and FQGNSA. The length of the CDR3 is 14 residues. This CDR3 is CASSEDSSNQPQHF. The CDR3 DNA reads as TGTGCCAGCAGCGAAGACAGTAGCAATCAGCCCCAGCATTTT.

The sample holds a few counts of this clone. The sample contains more than one DNA sequence encoding this CDR3. The rearrangement joins TRBV10-3 to TRBJ2-3; 8 nucleotides match TRBD1. Germline lookup yields CDR1 ENHRY and CDR2 SYGVKD. With V trimmed by 7 bases and J by 2 bases, 5 bases remained unmatched. The CDR3 spans 14 residues. The CDR3 sequence: CAITPTGDTDTQYF. CDR3 nucleotides: TGTGCCATCACCCCGACAGGGGACACAGATACGCAGTATTTT.

The genes are TRBV9 and TRBJ2-1, with 9 bases lining up with TRBD2. This CDR3 has 17 residues. The ends lost 0 bases at V and 7 bases at J; junction bases unmatched: 11. Germline values: CDR1 SGDLS, CDR2 YYNGEE. This CDR3 is CASSVDTGLAGRNEQFF. The CDR3 DNA is TGTGCCAGCAGCGTAGATACAGGGCTAGCGGGAAGAAATGAGCAGTTCTTC.

The chain recombines TRBV4-3 with TRBJ2-3; 8 bases are a match to TRBD1. Germline CDR1 and CDR2: LGHNA and YSLEER. The CDR3 extends over 17 amino acids. Trimming at V came to 0 bases and at J to 2 bases, leaving 7 bases not matched to a gene. In nucleotides, the CDR3 is TGCGCCAGCAGCCAAGATGTGGCAGGGGGCCCCACAGATACGCAGTATTTT. The encoded protein is CASSQDVAGGPTDTQYF.

CDR3 region: CASSGRATNTGELFF. The CDR3 DNA follows: TGCGCCAGCAGCGGGAGGGCCACGAACACCGGGGAGCTGTTTTTT. V and J are TRBV5-1 and TRBJ2-2; 7 bases align to TRBD2. Germline V gives CDR1 SGHRS, CDR2 YFSETQ. The CDR3 loop spans 15 amino acids. With 4 bases clipped from V and 0 bases from J, the junction kept 3 bases outside the gene matches.

This chain joins TRBV2 and TRBJ2-5; D is perhaps TRBD2 (5 bases). Trimming left V 5 bases short and J 7 bases short, with 14 bases between. Germline CDR1 and CDR2: SNHLY and FYNNEI. This CDR3 spans 13 amino acids. The CDR3 loop is CASSQRTDGTQYF. The CDR3 DNA follows: TGTGCCAGCAGTCAAAGGACTGACGGGACCCAGTACTTC.

This clone was recorded once. The rearrangement uses TRBV1 and TRBJ2-1; the table's D gene call, TRBD2, was not cross checked with the DNA. TRBV1 is tagged as a pseudogene. The CDR3 extends over 21 amino acids. CDR3 amino acids: CTSSHVPGTSGTSSSYNEQFF. For the CDR3, the DNA is TGCACCAGCAGCCACGTACCAGGGACTAGCGGGACCTCTAGCTCCTACAATGAGCAGTTCTTC.

V gene TRBV6-5 combines with J gene TRBJ2-5, with TRBD2 as a possible D gene (5 bases). Germline CDR1 reads MNHEY; CDR2 reads SVGAGI. The CDR3 totals 15 residues. Trimming left V 0 bases short and J 3 bases short, with 11 bases between. This CDR3 is CASSYSSRGKETQYF. The CDR3, as DNA: TGTGCCAGCAGTTACTCTTCACGGGGAAAAGAGACCCAGTACTTC.

V and J are TRBV5-5 and TRBJ1-2, with D maybe TRBD1 (6 bases). The germline gives CDR1 SGHKS, CDR2 YYEKEE (reference sequence). The CDR3 spans 14 residues. V shed 0 bases and J shed 3 bases, with 9 bases lying between them. CDR3 sequence (DNA): TGTGCCAGCAGCTTGGACAGGGCTGACTATGGCTACACCTTC. This translates into CASSLDRADYGYTF. The variable domain in full, completed from reference TRBV5-5 and TRBJ1-2, reads DAGVTQSPTHLIKTRGQQVTLRCSPISGHKSVSWYQQVLGQGPQFIFQYYEKEERGRGNFPDRFSARQFPNYSSELNVNALLLGDSALYLCASSLDRADYGYTFGSGTRLTVV.

The CDR3 protein is CASSLEWSGFTDTQYF. The DNA of the CDR3 is TGCGCCAGCAGCTTGGAGTGGTCGGGTTTCACAGATACGCAGTATTTT. The chain recombines TRBV5-1 with TRBJ2-3; no reliable D call. CDR3 length: 16 residues. Trimming took off 0 bases at V and 2 bases at J, with 13 bases between the two ends. Germline loops: CDR1 SGHRS, CDR2 YFSETQ.

V is TRBV5-1 and J is TRBJ2-2; 9 bases map to TRBD2. CDR1 and CDR2 from the germline V gene are SGHRS and YFSETQ. This CDR3 is 17 amino acids long. V lost 1 base and J lost 4; bases outside the gene matches: 8. The CDR3 reads CASSLLAGEVPTGELFF. The DNA for the CDR3 is TGCGCCAGCAGCTTGTTAGCGGGAGAGGTCCCCACCGGGGAGCTGTTTTTT.

The J gene is TRBJ2-7, the V gene TRBV11-3, with 8 bases fitting TRBD1. The V and J ends lost 1 base and 2 bases, in that order; junction bases with no gene match: 4. CDR1 is SGHNT, CDR2 YENEEA, per germline. The CDR3 spans 15 residues. The DNA of the CDR3 is TGTGCCAGCAGCTTAGGCGGGACAGGCCCCTACGAGCAGTACTTC. Translating it yields CASSLGGTGPYEQYF.

V usage is TRBV5-5 and J usage is TRBJ2-7; perhaps TRBD2 as D (5 bases). Per germline, CDR1 SGHKS and CDR2 YYEKEE (reference sequence). Trimming left V 0 bases short and J 3 bases short, with 16 bases between. CDR3 length equals 16 residues. The CDR3 DNA reads as TGTGCCAGCAGCTTGGCAGTTTTGGGGAGTAGCTACGAGCAGTACTTC. Amino acid sequence: CASSLAVLGSSYEQYF.

There are a few counts of this clone. This chain connects TRBV19 to TRBJ1-1; TRBD1 agrees at 9 bases. Germline CDR1 reads LNHDA; CDR2 reads SQIVND (reference sequence). V shed 7 bases and J 4 bases; nucleotides not matched to a gene: 4. The CDR3 covers 13 residues. The CDR3 bases are TGTGCCAGTAATGGACAGGGGAGCACTGAAGCTTTCTTT. It codes for CASNGQGSTEAFF. The full variable domain, rest sourced from reference TRBV19 and TRBJ1-1, is DGGITQSPKYLFRKEGQNVTLSCEQNLNHDAMYWYRQDPGQGLRLIYYSQIVNDFQKGDIAEGYSVSREKKESFPLTVTSAQKNPTAFYLCASNGQGSTEAFFGQGTRLTVV.

This clone was picked up a small number of times. At one end, the junction sequence differs from germline, possibly due to a read error. The rearrangement uses TRBV7-7 and TRBJ1-1; perhaps TRBD1 as D (6 bases). The V gene's germline CDR1 is SSHAT and CDR2 FNYEAQ (reference sequence). The CDR3 is 17 residues long. CDR3 coding DNA: TGTGCTAGCAGCTTAGCGGAGGGGGGAAAGAGGAGCACTGAAGCTTTCTTT. Residues: CASSLAEGGKRSTEAFF.

This chain joins TRBV19 and TRBJ1-1, with 8 bases matching TRBD1. The junction had 9 bases not matched to a gene; V was cut back by 4 bases and J by 2 bases. Germline loops: CDR1 LNHDA, CDR2 SQIVND (reference sequence). The CDR3 totals 16 residues. The CDR3 is CASSTSDRGRNTEAFF. The DNA of the CDR3 is TGTGCCAGTAGTACTTCTGACAGGGGTAGAAACACTGAAGCTTTCTTT.

The V and J genes are TRBV6-4 and TRBJ1-5; 9 positions agree with TRBD1. J was trimmed by 6 bases and V by 9 bases; bases with no gene match: 18. CDR1 is MRHNA and CDR2 is SNTAGT in the germline V gene. The CDR3 loop spans 17 amino acids. The CDR3 spells CARKGQGKFARTQPQHF. The DNA of the CDR3 is TGTGCCAGGAAGGGACAGGGAAAGTTTGCGAGGACTCAGCCCCAGCATTTT.